The 27 T cell receptor beta chains below all came from one sample that was sequenced in a study of T cell responses to AZD1222 COVID-19 vaccine. The repertoire was sequenced with immunoSEQ multiplex PCR; TCRdb's copy has only in-frame clones and lacks some. The sample holds 150,000 to 200,000 clones, approximately 93% seen once. The source material was peripheral blood, sampled 28 days after the second AZD1222 dose. The receptors originated from an adult who received the AZD1222 COVID-19 vaccine.

The gene calls are TRBV5-6 and TRBJ1-1, with TRBD1 as a possible D gene (6 bases). Trimming stripped 0 bases from V and 2 bases from J, with 8 bases between. CDR1 is SGHDT and CDR2 is YYEEEE in the germline V gene. The CDR3 contains 14 residues. This CDR3 reads CASSLGTANTEAFF. DNA for the CDR3: TGTGCCAGCAGCTTGGGGACAGCTAACACTGAAGCTTTCTTT.

The rearrangement links TRBV11-2 to TRBJ2-3; no firm D call. V lost 1 base to trimming and J lost 4 bases, with 12 bases between them. The CDR3 spans 15 residues. CDR1 and CDR2 from the germline V gene are SGHAT and FQNNGV. The CDR3 loop reads CASSLALVGSDTQYF. The CDR3 nucleotides are TGTGCCAGCAGCTTAGCTCTAGTAGGATCAGATACGCAGTATTTT.

The V gene is TRBV7-8, the J gene TRBJ2-5; TRBD2 matches at 16 bases. This CDR3 spans 17 amino acids. Germline V gives CDR1 SGHVS, CDR2 FQNEAQ. Trimming cost V 4 bases and J 5 bases; bases outside gene matches: 7. CDR3 DNA: TGTGCCAGCAGCTACTTGGGACTAGCGGGGGGGCACGAGACCCAGTACTTC. Encoded protein: CASSYLGLAGGHETQYF. Looking up the rest from reference TRBV7-8 and TRBJ2-5 gives the full variable domain: GAGVSQSPRYKVAKRGQDVALRCDPISGHVSLFWYQQALGQGPEFLTYFQNEAQLDKSGLPSDRFFAERPEGSVSTLKIQRTQQEDSAVYLCASSYLGLAGGHETQYFGPGTRLLVL.

V and J are TRBV27 and TRBJ1-3; D unclear. This CDR3 region has 12 residues. V was trimmed by 6 bases and J by 1 base, leaving 4 bases between them. Looked up from germline, CDR1 is MNHEY and CDR2 is SMNVEV (reference sequence). The CDR3 reads CASRGSGNTIYF. In DNA, the CDR3 is TGTGCCAGCAGGGGTTCTGGAAACACCATATATTTT.

This clone has more than one count but fewer than ten. The V call is TRBV4-1, the J call TRBJ1-4; no definite D call. Germline lookup yields CDR1 MGHRA and CDR2 YSYEKL. The CDR3 runs to 18 residues. Trimming shortened V by 4 bases and J by 0 bases, and 18 bases separated the two germline ends. The CDR3 DNA follows: TGCGCCAGCAGCCCCCTACCAATTGCGGAAGCAACTAATGAAAAACTGTTTTTT. This translates into CASSPLPIAEATNEKLFF.

The chain joins TRBV7-3 to TRBJ1-2; no clear D. V was shortened by 8 bases and J by 1 base, with 8 bases between the two germline ends. CDR3 length: 12 amino acids. Germline assignment: CDR1 SGHTA and CDR2 FQGTGA. The CDR3 sequence is CASGNINYGYTF. CDR3 bases: TGTGCCAGCGGAAATATTAACTATGGCTACACCTTC.

The chain recombines TRBV5-1 with TRBJ2-3, with D tentatively TRBD1 (6 bases). Germline CDR1 SGHRS, CDR2 YFSETQ. Trimming shortened V by 0 bases and J by 2 bases, and 13 bases separated the two germline ends. CDR3 length: 16 residues. This CDR3 is CASSLAQGPFTDTQYF. DNA of the CDR3: TGCGCCAGCAGCTTGGCACAGGGACCCTTCACAGATACGCAGTATTTT.

The chain uses TRBV28 and TRBJ1-5, with D possibly TRBD1 on 6 matching bases. This CDR3 has 14 residues. Germline assignment: CDR1 MDHEN and CDR2 SYDVKM. V was clipped by 7 bases and J by 1 base, with 11 bases between them. The CDR3 bases are TGTGCCAGCATACAAGGGGGAAGCAATCAGCCCCAGCATTTT. Translation: CASIQGGSNQPQHF.

V and J are TRBV5-1 and TRBJ1-6; perhaps TRBD1 as D (5 bases). This CDR3 has 13 residues. V shed 0 bases and J shed 11 bases, with 9 bases lying between them. Germline CDR1 reads SGHRS; CDR2 reads YFSETQ. CDR3 bases: TGCGCCAGCAGCTTGGACGGGACGGCACCCCTCCACTTT. Its protein is CASSLDGTAPLHF. Combining the CDR3 with reference TRBV5-1 and TRBJ1-6 gives the whole variable domain KAGVTQTPRYLIKTRGQQVTLSCSPISGHRSVSWYQQTPGQGLQFLFEYFSETQRNKGNFPGRFSGRQFSNSRSEMNVSTLELGDSALYLCASSLDGTAPLHFGNGTRLTVT.

V and J are TRBV4-2 and TRBJ1-1; no firm D call. Trimming removed 0 bases at V and 6 bases at J, with 14 bases between. There are 15 residues in the CDR3. Germline assignment: CDR1 LGHNA and CDR2 YNFKEQ. In DNA, the CDR3 is TGTGCCAGCAGCCAAGAGGTGTTGGGGAGTTCTGAAGCTTTCTTT. Encoded protein: CASSQEVLGSSEAFF.

V gene TRBV5-6 combines with J gene TRBJ1-5; D is unresolved. Germline-derived CDR1 and CDR2 are SGHDT and YYEEEE. This CDR3 has 12 amino acids. Trimming cost V 1 base and J 5 bases, with 4 bases left between them. CDR3 protein: CASSLWDQPQHF. The CDR3 region has the DNA TGTGCCAGCAGCTTGTGGGATCAGCCCCAGCATTTT.

In its sample, this clone was seen a few times. This chain connects TRBV11-1 to TRBJ1-2; D not resolved. Trimming stripped 1 base from V and 10 bases from J, with 13 bases between. The germline V gene has CDR1 SGHAT and CDR2 FQDESV (reference sequence). The CDR3 extends over 13 amino acids. In DNA form, the CDR3 reads TGTGCCAGCAGCTTAGTGGCGACCTCGACCTACACCTTC. Encoded protein: CASSLVATSTYTF.

In DNA, the CDR3 is TGTGCCAGCAGCGAATTAGGTGGGAACACTGAAGCTTTCTTT. It codes for CASSELGGNTEAFF. The chain uses TRBV7-9 and TRBJ1-1; no firm D call. Trimming removed 5 bases from V and 1 base from J, with 11 bases in between. This CDR3 has 14 residues. In germline, CDR1 is SEHNR, CDR2 FQNEAQ (reference sequence).

The CDR3 reads CASSVQGAVEKLFF. The DNA for the CDR3 is TGTGCCAGCAGCGTACAGGGGGCGGTTGAAAAACTGTTTTTT. The J gene is TRBJ1-4, the V gene TRBV5-4; 9 positions agree with TRBD1. Germline V gene sequence: CDR1 SGHNT, CDR2 YYREEE (reference sequence). Germline trimming cut 4 bases from V and 7 bases from J; bases unmatched to any gene: 5. The CDR3 extends over 14 amino acids.

V gene TRBV11-2 combines with J gene TRBJ1-3; 7 bases match TRBD1. The CDR3 spans 16 residues. J lost 2 bases, V lost 0 bases, and 4 bases had no gene match. Germline V CDR1 and CDR2: SGHAT, FQNNGV. The CDR3 region is CASSLEDRTAGNTIYF. The CDR3 coding sequence is TGTGCCAGCAGCTTAGAGGACAGGACGGCTGGAAACACCATATATTTT.

This chain connects TRBV6-1 to TRBJ2-1; no clear D gene. The germline gives CDR1 MNHNS, CDR2 SASEGT. V dropped 3 bases and J dropped 2 bases, with 11 bases sitting between them. The length of the CDR3 is 15 residues. Written as DNA, the CDR3 is TGTGCCAGCAGTGATCAGGACGGAGCCTACAATGAGCAGTTCTTC. This translates into CASSDQDGAYNEQFF.

This clone appeared a single time. V usage is TRBV6-2 or TRBV6-3 and J usage is TRBJ2-3; 8 bases match TRBD1. V was pared by 5 bases and J by 4 bases, with 8 bases of the junction left unmatched. The CDR3 loop spans 15 amino acids. CDR1 MNHEY and CDR2 SVGEGT come from the germline V gene. CDR3 nucleotides: TGTGCCAGCAGTGGATCCCGGACAGGGCCAGATACGCAGTATTTT. It translates to CASSGSRTGPDTQYF.

The chain is built from TRBV5-8 and TRBJ1-1, with unresolved D. CDR1 and CDR2 (germline): SGHTS, YDEGEE. The CDR3 consists of 13 residues. V was pared by 5 bases and J by 6 bases, with 14 bases between. This CDR3 reads CASSLMGMAEAFF. DNA for the CDR3: TGTGCCAGCAGTTTGATGGGGATGGCTGAAGCTTTCTTT.

V is TRBV3-1 (or the pseudogene TRBV3-2) and J is TRBJ2-1, with D unclear. This CDR3 is 16 amino acids long. The V end was cut by 5 bases, the J end by 5 bases, with 19 bases between. CDR1 and CDR2 from the germline V gene are LGHDT and YNNKEL (reference sequence). The CDR3 reads CASSVNGPISDNEQFF. The CDR3 DNA sequence: TGTGCCAGCAGCGTAAACGGTCCCATTTCCGACAATGAGCAGTTCTTC.

This clone was observed once. The chain recombines TRBV6-5 with TRBJ2-3, with 8 bases lining up with TRBD1. The germline V gene has CDR1 MNHEY and CDR2 SVGAGI. V dropped 6 bases and J dropped 0; count of bases not matched to a gene: 5. The CDR3 is made up of 15 amino acids. The CDR3 nucleotides read TGTGCCAGCAGGGAGAGACAGGGGAGCACAGATACGCAGTATTTT. This gives the protein CASRERQGSTDTQYF.

The chain uses TRBV29-1 and TRBJ2-1; D not certain. CDR1 is SQVTM and CDR2 is ANQGSEA in the germline V gene. The CDR3 length is 11 residues. V was trimmed by 3 bases and J by 9 bases, leaving 9 bases between them. CDR3 nucleotides: TGCAGCGTTGATCAACCGGGTGAGCAGTTCTTC. Protein: CSVDQPGEQFF.

The rearrangement joins TRBV28 to TRBJ1-6; D may be TRBD1 (5 bases). V lost 6 bases and J 9 bases, leaving 15 bases between the germline ends. CDR1 and CDR2 from the germline V gene are MDHEN and SYDVKM. The CDR3 runs to 14 residues. The CDR3 nucleotides read TGTGCCAGCAGCCTATCGACAGATAGTTCACCCCTCCACTTT. This gives the protein CASSLSTDSSPLHF.

The chain uses TRBV6-5 and TRBJ1-6; 7 bases are a match to TRBD1. With 2 bases clipped from V and 10 bases from J, the junction kept 5 bases outside the gene matches. This CDR3 has 14 amino acids. Germline CDR1 is MNHEY and CDR2 is SVGAGI. CDR3 DNA: TGTGCCAGCAGTTACGCAGGGGGTCAATCACCCCTCCACTTT. It yields the protein CASSYAGGQSPLHF.

CDR3 loop: CASSIGTGGNEQFF. CDR3 sequence (DNA): TGCGCCAGCAGCATCGGGACAGGGGGAAATGAGCAGTTCTTC. The chain is built from TRBV5-1 and TRBJ2-1, with TRBD1 identical over 11 bases. The V gene's germline CDR1 is SGHRS and CDR2 YFSETQ. V gave up 4 bases and J gave up 7 bases; unmatched junction bases: 4. The CDR3 loop spans 14 amino acids.

The count of this clone is one. This chain joins TRBV24-1 and TRBJ2-5; 7 nucleotides line up with TRBD1. The CDR3 sequence is 16 residues long. The trim removed 2 bases at V and 0 bases at J, leaving 5 bases unmatched. Germline V gene lookup returns CDR1 KGHDR and CDR2 SFDVKD. CDR3: CATSDSGDSHQETQYF. For the CDR3, the DNA is TGTGCCACCAGTGATTCCGGGGACAGCCACCAAGAGACCCAGTACTTC.

The V and J genes are TRBV11-1 and TRBJ1-4; D is uncertain. The CDR3 runs 16 residues. Looked up from germline, CDR1 is SGHAT and CDR2 is FQDESV (reference sequence). Trimming shortened V by 5 bases and J by 3 bases, and 16 bases separated the two germline ends. CDR3 residues: CASSQQREAANEKLFF. Written as DNA, the CDR3 is TGTGCCAGCAGCCAACAACGCGAAGCAGCTAATGAAAAACTGTTTTTT.

The chain has TRBV6-1 and TRBJ2-3; 9 nucleotides match TRBD2. V dropped 1 base and J dropped 2; count of bases not matched to a gene: 10. The CDR3 loop spans 18 amino acids. Germline values: CDR1 MNHNS, CDR2 SASEGT. Written as DNA, the CDR3 is TGTGCCAGCAGTGAAGGGTGGGTAGCGGGGGCGATCACAGATACGCAGTATTTT. This translates into CASSEGWVAGAITDTQYF.